These 27 T cell receptor beta chains originate from one sample sequenced in a study of T cells in Graves' hyperthyroidism and ophthalmopathy. TCR beta CDR3 regions were amplified from RNA. Researchers ran a first-round RT-PCR on the TCR CDR3 using the HTBI primer set. TCRdb re-called the multiplex PCR reads through MiXCR, storing one row per CDR3 protein. Of fewer than 450,000 distinct CDR3 sequences in the sample, approximately 17% were seen once. The sample taken for sequencing was blood. The receptors come from a young woman with Graves' hyperthyroidism that later progressed to Graves' ophthalmopathy.

This clonotype was seen ten or more times. The chain carries TRBV7-2 and TRBJ2-1; the match to TRBD2 covers 13 bases. V lost 5 bases and J lost 12; bases outside the gene matches: 7. Germline CDR1 is SGHTA and CDR2 is FQGNSA. This CDR3 region has 14 residues. The CDR3 DNA reads as TGTGCCAGCAGCCCCGGGACTAGCGGGGCCCGGCAGTTCTTC. Protein: CASSPGTSGARQFF.

A few counts support this clonotype. J is TRBJ1-6 and V is TRBV2; 10 bases fit TRBD1. CDR3 size: 14 residues. Germline CDR1 is SNHLY and CDR2 is FYNNEI. J lost 7 bases, V lost 9 bases, and 6 bases had no gene match. The CDR3 reads CASRRDRGNSPLHF. The CDR3 nucleotides are TGTGCCAGTCGGAGGGACAGGGGAAATTCACCCCTCCACTTT.

This clonotype was seen repeatedly, ten times or more. The rearrangement links TRBV28 to TRBJ1-1, with 7 bases matching TRBD1. Germline CDR1 MDHEN, CDR2 SYDVKM. Trimming took 2 bases from V and 3 from J; bases not matched to a gene: 18. The CDR3 loop spans 19 amino acids. CDR3 coding DNA: TGTGCCAGCAGTTTACGTCTTCCAATACATCAGGGGGTTTACACTGAAGCTTTCTTT. Encoded protein: CASSLRLPIHQGVYTEAFF.

In its sample, this clonotype was seen many times. The V and J genes are TRBV28 and TRBJ2-1, with TRBD2 matching over 11 bases. V was pared by 5 bases and J by 6 bases, with 6 bases of the junction left unmatched. Germline lookup yields CDR1 MDHEN and CDR2 SYDVKM. The CDR3 runs 15 residues. CDR3 coding DNA: TGTGCCAGCAGTGCGCCTAGCGGGAGGATCAATGAGCAGTTCTTC. Amino acids: CASSAPSGRINEQFF.

This clonotype was seen a few times. The chain employs TRBV6-1 and TRBJ2-2; D might be TRBD1 (6 bases). Germline CDR1 MNHNS, CDR2 SASEGT. This CDR3 is 13 amino acids long. V gave up 8 bases and J gave up 7 bases, with 14 bases separating them. CDR3 DNA: TGTGCCAGCGGATACACAGGGTTCGGGGAGCTGTTTTTT. Translated: CASGYTGFGELFF.

This clonotype was found many times. This chain joins TRBV30 and TRBJ1-6; D remains ambiguous. The CDR3 extends over 12 amino acids. The V gene's germline CDR1 is GTSNPN and CDR2 SVGIG (reference sequence). Trimming stripped 1 base from V and 10 bases from J, with 8 bases between. CDR3: CAWSAGFSPLHF. In nucleotides, the CDR3 is TGTGCCTGGAGTGCGGGATTCTCACCCCTCCACTTT.

The table lists this clonotype with many counts. This sequence joins TRBV7-8 and TRBJ2-5; 9 bases are shared with TRBD1. The CDR3 is made up of 13 amino acids. V shed 6 bases, J shed 5 bases, and the junction held 4 bases outside the gene matches. CDR1 and CDR2 (germline): SGHVS, FQNEAQ. The CDR3 region is CASSRQGGETQYF. The DNA of the CDR3 is TGTGCCAGCAGTCGACAGGGGGGGGAGACCCAGTACTTC.

This clonotype appeared a few times. V is TRBV6-2 or TRBV6-3 and J is TRBJ2-7, with a tentative D call TRBD2 (5 bases). The CDR3 extends over 14 amino acids. Trimming took off 5 bases at V and 3 bases at J, with 14 bases between the two ends. Per germline, CDR1 MNHEY and CDR2 SVGEGT. CDR3 bases: TGTGCCAGCAGTGCCCTAGCTCGCGTCTACGAGCAGTACTTC. This sequence encodes CASSALARVYEQYF.

This clonotype has ten or more counts. The CDR3, as DNA: TGTGCCAGCAGCTTATTACCGGGGCCAGCTAACTATGGCTACACCTTC. It encodes CASSLLPGPANYGYTF. The chain has TRBV7-8 and TRBJ1-2; perhaps TRBD1 as D (5 bases). The CDR3 loop spans 16 amino acids. V was clipped by 2 bases and J by 0 bases, with 13 bases between them. The germline gives CDR1 SGHVS, CDR2 FQNEAQ. The full variable domain, with the rest looked up from reference TRBV7-8 and TRBJ1-2, is GAGVSQSPRYKVAKRGQDVALRCDPISGHVSLFWYQQALGQGPEFLTYFQNEAQLDKSGLPSDRFFAERPEGSVSTLKIQRTQQEDSAVYLCASSLLPGPANYGYTFGSGTRLTVV.

This clonotype was seen repeatedly, ten times or more. The V gene is TRBV2, the J gene TRBJ2-7, with a weak D call TRBD2 (6 bases). CDR3 length: 13 amino acids. The V gene's germline CDR1 is SNHLY and CDR2 FYNNEI. Trimming cost V 7 bases and J 3 bases, with 13 bases left between them. The CDR3 sequence: CASTSGTHYEQYF. The CDR3 DNA reads TGTGCCAGCACCTCCGGGACTCACTACGAGCAGTACTTC.

This clonotype was picked up many times. The chain uses TRBV10-2 and TRBJ2-7; maybe TRBD2 (5 bases). This CDR3 has 15 residues. The V end lost 7 bases, the J end lost 2 bases, and 18 bases lay between the germline ends. Germline loops: CDR1 WSHSY, CDR2 SAAADI. The CDR3 DNA follows: TGCGCCAGCACTAGAACATGGTACGGGGCCTACGAGCAGTACTTC. This gives the protein CASTRTWYGAYEQYF.

The chain combines TRBV5-1 with TRBJ2-7; D not certain. Trimming shortened V by 4 bases and J by 4 bases, and 15 bases separated the two germline ends. The CDR3 is made up of 14 amino acids. In germline, CDR1 is SGHRS, CDR2 YFSETQ. This CDR3 reads CASSLGFGVYEQYF. The DNA for the CDR3 is TGCGCCAGCAGCCTCGGATTTGGGGTTTACGAGCAGTACTTC.

This clonotype was observed many times. This rearrangement joins TRBV27 to TRBJ1-2; D might be TRBD1 (6 bases). CDR3 length: 13 amino acids. Germline lookup yields CDR1 MNHEY and CDR2 SMNVEV (reference sequence). V lost 6 bases and J 9 bases, leaving 17 bases between the germline ends. CDR3 protein: CASRGPGQGSYTF. In nucleotides, the CDR3 is TGTGCCAGCAGAGGACCGGGACAAGGGAGCTACACCTTC.

This clonotype occurred many times. This chain uses TRBV14 with TRBJ2-7, with a weak D call TRBD1 (5 bases). This CDR3 region has 14 residues. From germline, CDR1 is SGHDN and CDR2 FVKESK. V dropped 2 bases and J dropped 0 bases, with 8 bases sitting between them. CDR3 region: CASSQWGSSYEQYF. The CDR3 nucleotides read TGTGCCAGCAGCCAATGGGGCAGCTCCTACGAGCAGTACTTC.

The V and J genes are TRBV2 and TRBJ1-5; no firm D call. CDR3 length equals 13 residues. Germline loops: CDR1 SNHLY, CDR2 FYNNEI. V lost 0 bases and J lost 7, with 7 bases in between. The chain's CDR3 is CASSEAFNQPQHF. The CDR3, as DNA: TGTGCCAGCAGTGAAGCTTTCAACCAGCCCCAGCATTTT. Combining the CDR3 with reference TRBV2 and TRBJ1-5 gives the whole variable domain EPEVTQTPSHQVTQMGQEVILRCVPISNHLYFYWYRQILGQKVEFLVSFYNNEISEKSEIFDDQFSVERPDGSNFTLKIRSTKLEDSAMYFCASSEAFNQPQHFGDGTRLSIL.

The rearrangement joins TRBV20-1 to TRBJ1-1, with D uncertain. V lost 5 bases and J lost 6, with 10 bases in between. The CDR3 is made up of 11 amino acids. CDR1 and CDR2 (germline): DFQATT, SNEGSKA (reference sequence). The CDR3 sequence: CSALRRAEAFF. In DNA, the CDR3 is TGCAGTGCTCTTAGACGGGCTGAAGCTTTCTTT.

The rearrangement links TRBV6-1 to TRBJ2-3, with D unresolved. This CDR3 has 13 amino acids. Trimming shortened V by 5 bases and J by 5 bases, and 11 bases separated the two germline ends. Germline-derived CDR1 and CDR2 are MNHNS and SASEGT. The CDR3: CASSQQSRDTQYF. Here the CDR3 DNA reads TGTGCCAGCAGTCAACAGTCAAGAGATACGCAGTATTTT.

The table lists this clonotype with many counts. This chain links TRBV6-1 with TRBJ2-1, with D possibly being TRBD2 (5 bases). V shed 6 bases and J shed 5 bases, with 11 bases lying between them. The CDR3 has 13 amino acids. Germline assignment: CDR1 MNHNS and CDR2 SASEGT. The CDR3 region is CASSPLEDNEQFF. Here the CDR3 DNA reads TGTGCCAGCAGCCCCTTGGAGGACAATGAGCAGTTCTTC.

In this sample, this clonotype turned up a few times. The V gene is TRBV9, the J gene TRBJ2-2; 9 nucleotides line up with TRBD1. Germline V CDR1 and CDR2: SGDLS, YYNGEE. Germline trimming cut 0 bases from V and 5 bases from J; bases unmatched to any gene: 2. This CDR3 is 15 amino acids long. Written as DNA, the CDR3 is TGTGCCAGCAGCGTAGAAGGGACAGGGACCGGGGAGCTGTTTTTT. Translating gives CASSVEGTGTGELFF.

This clonotype was recorded many times. The chain couples TRBV5-1 to TRBJ2-5; D not resolved. Trimming pared 2 bases from V and 2 bases from J, leaving 7 bases between. Germline V gene lookup returns CDR1 SGHRS and CDR2 YFSETQ. CDR3 length: 13 amino acids. This CDR3 is CASSLDTQETQYF. The DNA of the CDR3 is TGCGCCAGCAGCTTAGACACTCAAGAGACCCAGTACTTC.

This clonotype has ten or more counts. The chain joins TRBV29-1 to TRBJ2-1; 11 nucleotides align to TRBD2. Germline CDR1 is SQVTM and CDR2 is ANQGSEA. The CDR3 is 13 residues long. J lost 3 bases, V lost 6 bases, and 1 base had no gene match. CDR3: CSVTSGSYNEQFF. CDR3 DNA: TGCAGCGTCACTAGCGGGAGCTACAATGAGCAGTTCTTC.

This clonotype was counted many times. The CDR3 DNA sequence: TGTGCTAGTGGTAATACACTAGGGACTAGCGGGAGGGCCGTCTCAGATACGCAGTATTTT. It is translated as CASGNTLGTSGRAVSDTQYF. The gene calls are TRBV12-5 and TRBJ2-3; 16 nucleotides match TRBD2. The CDR3 is 20 amino acids. Germline-derived CDR1 and CDR2 are LGHNT and FRNRAP. Losses at the gene ends were 5 bases for V and 4 bases for J; bases not matched to a gene: 15.

This clonotype was recorded a few times. V gene TRBV5-1 combines with J gene TRBJ2-1, with 10 bases lining up with TRBD2. Germline-derived CDR1 and CDR2 are SGHRS and YFSETQ. This CDR3 region has 15 residues. The junction had 6 bases not matched to a gene; V was cut back by 0 bases and J by 9 bases. The CDR3 reads CASSLDLAGVGEQFF. The CDR3, as DNA: TGCGCCAGCAGCTTGGATCTAGCGGGAGTAGGTGAGCAGTTCTTC.

This clonotype was counted many times. The gene calls are TRBV5-1 and TRBJ2-1; 7 bases align to TRBD1. J lost 9 bases, V lost 7 bases, and 10 bases had no gene match. CDR3 length equals 13 residues. Germline CDR1 and CDR2: SGHRS and YFSETQ. The CDR3 region is CASSITGVGEQFF. CDR3 sequence (DNA): TGCGCCAGCTCAATTACAGGGGTTGGTGAGCAGTTCTTC.

There are many counts of this clonotype. The chain is built from TRBV30 and TRBJ2-2, with D unresolved. Germline loops: CDR1 GTSNPN, CDR2 SVGIG (reference sequence). The length of the CDR3 is 15 residues. V was shortened by 0 bases and J by 1 base, with 9 bases between the two germline ends. CDR3 DNA sequence: TGTGCCTGGAGTGTCTACAGCTTGAACACCGGGGAGCTGTTTTTT. Translated, it gives CAWSVYSLNTGELFF.

This clonotype was observed a handful of times. The chain joins TRBV9 to TRBJ1-2, with 8 bases that match TRBD1. V lost 5 bases, J lost 7 bases, and 7 bases stayed unmatched. Looked up from germline, CDR1 is SGDLS and CDR2 is YYNGEE. The CDR3 is 13 residues long. The CDR3 DNA sequence: TGTGCCAGCAGGAGCAGGGGGCTTGGTGGCTACACCTTC. It codes for CASRSRGLGGYTF. Supplemented by reference TRBV9 and TRBJ1-2, the full variable domain reads DSGVTQTPKHLITATGQRVTLRCSPRSGDLSVYWYQQSLDQGLQFLIQYYNGEERAKGNILERFSAQQFPDLHSELNLSSLELGDSALYFCASRSRGLGGYTFGSGTRLTVV.

This clonotype was recorded at least ten times. The chain is built from TRBV29-1 and TRBJ2-1, with 7 bases fitting TRBD2. The CDR3 consists of 13 residues. After removal of 4 bases from V and 3 bases from J, the junction contained 3 bases not matched to a gene. Germline assignment: CDR1 SQVTM and CDR2 ANQGSEA. The CDR3 DNA reads as TGCAGCGTTGGGGAGGGCAGCTACAATGAGCAGTTCTTC. Encoded protein: CSVGEGSYNEQFF.